These 23 T cell receptor beta chains were all obtained from the same sample, sequenced in a study of T cells in tuberculosis. Generated by immunoSEQ multiplex PCR, the TCRdb table keeps only in-frame clones and is missing some. This table holds over 30,000 clones, roughly 93% found once. Time point described: new active TB diagnosis, blood taken before or within 7 days of starting treatment. The sequenced sample was PBMCs, obtained at tuberculosis diagnosis. These receptors were taken from an adult with tuberculosis.

This clone came up once. The V gene is TRBV5-6, the J gene TRBJ1-4; 8 positions agree with TRBD1. The CDR3 is made up of 16 amino acids. Per the germline V gene, CDR1 is SGHDT and CDR2 is YYEEEE. V was pared by 8 bases and J by 3 bases, with 12 bases of the junction left unmatched. The CDR3 coding sequence is TGTGCCAGTAGCAGTCTGGACAGGGTGCCTAATGAAAAACTGTTTTTT. This gives the protein CASSSLDRVPNEKLFF. Full variable domain (remainder filled in from reference TRBV5-6 and TRBJ1-4): DAGVTQSPTHLIKTRGQQVTLRCSPKSGHDTVSWYQQALGQGPQFIFQYYEEEERQRGNFPDRFSGHQFPNYSSELNVNALLLGDSALYLCASSSLDRVPNEKLFFGSGTQLSVL.

The chain couples TRBV27 to TRBJ1-1; 7 bases line up with TRBD1. Germline values: CDR1 MNHEY, CDR2 SMNVEV (reference sequence). This CDR3 spans 14 amino acids. With 5 bases clipped from V and 4 bases from J, the junction kept 7 bases outside the gene matches. The CDR3 nucleotides are TGTGCCAGCAGTCTAGACAGGGTGAGCACTGAAGCTTTCTTT. Amino acid sequence: CASSLDRVSTEAFF.

The V and J genes are TRBV19 and TRBJ2-7; the D gene is possibly TRBD1 (6 bases). V lost 5 bases to trimming and J lost 10 bases, with 24 bases between them. The CDR3 sequence is 15 residues long. The germline V gene has CDR1 LNHDA and CDR2 SQIVND (reference sequence). This CDR3 is CASSAYHTGMVIQYF. The CDR3 nucleotides are TGTGCCAGTAGTGCGTACCATACAGGGATGGTGATTCAGTACTTC.

The J gene is TRBJ2-3, the V gene TRBV13; 12 nucleotides line up with TRBD2. Germline values: CDR1 PRHDT, CDR2 FYEKMQ (reference sequence). The CDR3 is made up of 16 amino acids. Unmatched junction bases numbered 5, after V lost 5 bases and J lost 2 bases. CDR3 sequence (DNA): TGTGCCAGCAGCGCAAGACTAGCGGGGGTCACAGATACGCAGTATTTT. This codes for CASSARLAGVTDTQYF.

J is TRBJ2-7 and V is TRBV4-1; no reliable D call. Germline CDR1 and CDR2: MGHRA and YSYEKL. CDR3 length: 15 amino acids. Trimming cost V 2 bases and J 3 bases, with 14 bases left between them. CDR3 sequence: CASSQFLNTFYEQYF. CDR3 nucleotide sequence: TGCGCCAGCAGCCAATTCCTGAACACCTTCTACGAGCAGTACTTC.

This clone was seen a single time. The V call is TRBV4-1, the J call TRBJ2-7; no clear D gene. Trimming took off 0 bases at V and 0 bases at J, with 9 bases between the two ends. The CDR3 extends over 15 amino acids. The germline gives CDR1 MGHRA, CDR2 YSYEKL. The CDR3 DNA reads TGCGCCAGCAGCCAAGAAGCTCTGCTCTCCTACGAGCAGTACTTC. Translated: CASSQEALLSYEQYF.

This sequence joins TRBV30 and TRBJ2-7; TRBD1 aligns across 9 bases. CDR1 and CDR2 (germline): GTSNPN, SVGIG (reference sequence). The CDR3 has 17 residues. The V and J ends lost 1 base and 7 bases, in that order; junction bases with no gene match: 17. The CDR3 coding sequence is TGTGCCTGGAGTGCCCGACAGCACCGGGACAGGGTGAGGGAGCAGTACTTC. Translation: CAWSARQHRDRVREQYF. The variable domain in full, completed from reference TRBV30 and TRBJ2-7, reads SQTIHQWPATLVQPVGSPLSLECTVEGTSNPNLYWYRQAAGRGLQLLFYSVGIGQISSEVPQNLSASRPQDRQFILSSKKLLLSDSGFYLCAWSARQHRDRVREQYFGPGTRLTVT.

The chain has TRBV6-4 and TRBJ2-1; 9 nucleotides match TRBD1. This CDR3 is built from 17 residues. Germline V gives CDR1 MRHNA, CDR2 SNTAGT. V shed 1 base and J 9 bases; nucleotides not matched to a gene: 13. Written as DNA, the CDR3 is TGTGCCAGCAGTGACTTCGGGACAGGGCACCCTGGGGGTGAGCAGTTCTTC. It is translated as CASSDFGTGHPGGEQFF.

The chain couples TRBV25-1 to TRBJ2-1, with D possibly matching TRBD2 (6 bases). The V end was cut by 6 bases, the J end by 0 bases, with 18 bases between. The CDR3 sequence is 17 residues long. The germline V gene encodes CDR1 MGHDK and CDR2 SYGVNS. DNA for the CDR3: TGTGCCAGCAGGGAAGAAGATAGCGGCTACTCCTACAATGAGCAGTTCTTC. Translating gives CASREEDSGYSYNEQFF.

The chain recombines TRBV28 with TRBJ1-1; D not resolved. The CDR3 has 13 amino acids. From germline, CDR1 is MDHEN and CDR2 SYDVKM. Trimming stripped 6 bases from V and 0 bases from J, with 8 bases between. The CDR3 region has the DNA TGTGCCAGCAGCTCTAGTTTGAACACTGAAGCTTTCTTT. Its protein is CASSSSLNTEAFF.

For the CDR3, the DNA is TGCGCCAGCAGGACAGGGCCAAGCACCGGGGAGCTGTTTTTT. Its translation: CASRTGPSTGELFF. The chain recombines TRBV5-1 with TRBJ2-2; 7 bases fit TRBD1. The CDR3 is 14 residues long. The germline V gene encodes CDR1 SGHRS and CDR2 YFSETQ. With V trimmed by 5 bases and J by 4 bases, 5 bases remained unmatched. The full variable domain, completed using reference TRBV5-1 and TRBJ2-2, is KAGVTQTPRYLIKTRGQQVTLSCSPISGHRSVSWYQQTPGQGLQFLFEYFSETQRNKGNFPGRFSGRQFSNSRSEMNVSTLELGDSALYLCASRTGPSTGELFFGEGSRLTVL.

The rearrangement joins TRBV2 to TRBJ1-4; the match to TRBD1 covers 8 bases. The CDR3 is 14 residues long. J was trimmed by 8 bases and V by 11 bases; bases with no gene match: 13. From germline, CDR1 is SNHLY and CDR2 FYNNEI. CDR3 DNA: TGTGCCGGAAGGAGGACAGGGCTTGGAGAAAAACTGTTTTTT. As protein: CAGRRTGLGEKLFF.

The V gene is TRBV5-5, the J gene TRBJ2-2; maybe TRBD1 (7 bases). V lost 4 bases, J lost 4 bases, and 14 bases lay in between. The CDR3 sequence is 15 residues long. Germline V gene data show CDR1 as SGHKS and CDR2 as YYEKEE (reference sequence). In DNA, the CDR3 is TGTGCCAGCAGCGCGGAGGGACAGCGCACCGGGGAGCTGTTTTTT. Encoded protein: CASSAEGQRTGELFF.

The rearrangement uses TRBV28 and TRBJ1-5; D gene ambiguous. The CDR3 is made up of 15 amino acids. Trimming stripped 6 bases from V and 0 bases from J, with 12 bases between. Per the germline V gene, CDR1 is MDHEN and CDR2 is SYDVKM. The CDR3 loop reads CASSPDGGSNQPQHF. CDR3 bases: TGTGCCAGCAGCCCCGACGGCGGTAGCAATCAGCCCCAGCATTTT.

This chain links TRBV7-6 with TRBJ2-6; 7 nucleotides line up with TRBD1. Germline V CDR1 and CDR2: SGHVS, FNYEAQ. The V gene end was trimmed by 6 bases and the J gene end by 0 bases; junction bases not matched to a gene: 8. The CDR3 loop spans 17 amino acids. The CDR3 sequence: CASRPRPGGSGANVLTF. For the CDR3, the DNA is TGTGCCAGCAGGCCACGTCCAGGGGGCTCTGGGGCCAACGTCCTGACTTTC.

The J gene is TRBJ2-2, the V gene TRBV15; 9 bases are shared with TRBD2. CDR1 is LNHNV and CDR2 is YYDKDF in the germline V gene (reference sequence). The CDR3 totals 19 residues. The V gene end was trimmed by 1 base and the J gene end by 3 bases; junction bases not matched to a gene: 12. CDR3 region: CATSRAKRVAGAHTGELFF. CDR3 bases: TGTGCCACCAGCAGAGCGAAAAGGGTAGCGGGAGCCCACACCGGGGAGCTGTTTTTT.

The chain recombines TRBV15 with TRBJ2-7; 9 nucleotides align to TRBD2. The germline V gene encodes CDR1 LNHNV and CDR2 YYDKDF (reference sequence). V was clipped by 5 bases and J by 6 bases; unmatched bases: 11. The CDR3 covers 15 residues. CDR3: CATSGLAGVSSEQYF. For the CDR3, the DNA is TGTGCCACCAGCGGTTTAGCGGGAGTTTCATCCGAGCAGTACTTC.

The V gene is TRBV5-1, the J gene TRBJ1-1, with a possible D match to TRBD1 (5 bases). Germline lookup yields CDR1 SGHRS and CDR2 YFSETQ. The CDR3 has 14 residues. V lost 0 bases, J lost 11 bases, and 17 bases lay in between. CDR3 in amino acids: CASSLDGTGREAFF. In nucleotides, the CDR3 is TGCGCCAGCAGCTTGGACGGGACGGGCCGGGAGGCTTTCTTT.

The chain couples TRBV5-1 to TRBJ1-2, with 9 bases lining up with TRBD1. J lost 3 bases, V lost 4 bases, and 13 bases had no gene match. Germline CDR1 is SGHRS and CDR2 is YFSETQ. The CDR3 is 17 amino acids. The chain's CDR3 is CASSPRRTDRGDYGYTF. In DNA form, the CDR3 reads TGCGCCAGCAGCCCAAGACGGACCGACAGGGGGGACTATGGCTACACCTTC.

The chain recombines TRBV30 with TRBJ1-1, with TRBD1 as a possible D gene (6 bases). Trimming left V 3 bases short and J 3 bases short, with 23 bases between. The CDR3 has 17 amino acids. CDR1 is GTSNPN and CDR2 is SVGIG in the germline V gene (reference sequence). The chain's CDR3 is CAWRWAHGGREDTEAFF. CDR3 nucleotide sequence: TGTGCCTGGAGGTGGGCCCACGGGGGGCGAGAGGACACTGAAGCTTTCTTT.

The V call is TRBV9, the J call TRBJ2-5; 11 nucleotides agree with TRBD1. The CDR3 contains 15 residues. V shed 4 bases and J 5 bases; nucleotides not matched to a gene: 7. In germline, CDR1 is SGDLS, CDR2 YYNGEE. CDR3 sequence reads: CASSFGQGADETQYF. The DNA of the CDR3 is TGTGCCAGCAGCTTCGGACAGGGGGCGGATGAGACCCAGTACTTC.

The rearrangement uses TRBV28 and TRBJ2-1; 14 bases align to TRBD2. The CDR3 contains 18 residues. V trimming: 9 bases; J trimming: 3 bases; junction bases outside the gene matches: 13. The germline V gene encodes CDR1 MDHEN and CDR2 SYDVKM. This CDR3 is CASTSPKGTSGGYNEQFF. As DNA, the CDR3 is TGTGCCAGTACCTCCCCGAAAGGGACTAGCGGGGGCTACAATGAGCAGTTCTTC.

The chain carries TRBV4-1 and TRBJ1-1; D ambiguous. The CDR3 is 13 amino acids. In germline, CDR1 is MGHRA, CDR2 YSYEKL. Between the trimmed V and J ends, which lost 3 bases and 5 bases, there was a span of 10 bases. The CDR3 DNA reads TGCGCCAGCAGCCACGGGTCGGGGACTGAAGCTTTCTTT. Encoded protein: CASSHGSGTEAFF.